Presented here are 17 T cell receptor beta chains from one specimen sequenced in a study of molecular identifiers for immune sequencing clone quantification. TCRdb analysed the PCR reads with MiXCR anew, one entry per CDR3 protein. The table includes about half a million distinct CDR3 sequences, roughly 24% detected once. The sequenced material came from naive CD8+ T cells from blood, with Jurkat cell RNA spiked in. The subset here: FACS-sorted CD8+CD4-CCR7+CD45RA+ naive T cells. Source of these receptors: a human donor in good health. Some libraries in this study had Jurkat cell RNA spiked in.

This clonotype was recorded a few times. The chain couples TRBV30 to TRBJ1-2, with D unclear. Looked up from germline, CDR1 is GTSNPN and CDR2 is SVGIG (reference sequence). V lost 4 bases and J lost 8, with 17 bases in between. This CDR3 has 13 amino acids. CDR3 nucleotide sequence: TGTGCCTGGACGATCCGGGCCCTGGAGGGCTACACCTTC. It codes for CAWTIRALEGYTF.

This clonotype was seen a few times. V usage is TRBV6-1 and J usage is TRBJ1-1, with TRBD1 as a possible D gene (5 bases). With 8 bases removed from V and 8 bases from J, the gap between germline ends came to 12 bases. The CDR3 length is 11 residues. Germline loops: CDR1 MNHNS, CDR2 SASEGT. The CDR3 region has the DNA TGTGCCAGCTTCGACAGCCGCGAAGCTTTCTTT. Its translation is CASFDSREAFF.

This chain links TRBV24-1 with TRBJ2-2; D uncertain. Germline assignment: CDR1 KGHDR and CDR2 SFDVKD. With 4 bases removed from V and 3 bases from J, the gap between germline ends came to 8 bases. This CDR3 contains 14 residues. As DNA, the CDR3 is TGTGCCACCAGTGACCCCGGACACACCGGGGAGCTGTTTTTT. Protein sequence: CATSDPGHTGELFF.

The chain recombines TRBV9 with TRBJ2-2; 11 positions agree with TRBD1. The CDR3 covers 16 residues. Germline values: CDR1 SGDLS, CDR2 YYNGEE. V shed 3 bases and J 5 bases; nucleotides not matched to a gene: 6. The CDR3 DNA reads TGTGCCAGCAGCGAAACGGGACAGGGGGGAACCGGGGAGCTGTTTTTT. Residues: CASSETGQGGTGELFF.

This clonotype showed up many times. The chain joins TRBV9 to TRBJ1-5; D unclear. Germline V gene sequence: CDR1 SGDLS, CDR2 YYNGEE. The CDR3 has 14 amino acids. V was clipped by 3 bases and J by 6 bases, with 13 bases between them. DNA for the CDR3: TGTGCCAGCAGCGACCGACCTGGCCCTCAGCCCCAGCATTTT. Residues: CASSDRPGPQPQHF.

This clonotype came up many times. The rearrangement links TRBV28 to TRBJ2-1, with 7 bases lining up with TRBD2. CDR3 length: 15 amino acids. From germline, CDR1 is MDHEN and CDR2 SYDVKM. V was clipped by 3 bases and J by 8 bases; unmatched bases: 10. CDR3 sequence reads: CASSFRGLTHYEQFF. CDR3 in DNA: TGTGCCAGCAGTTTCCGGGGACTAACACACTATGAGCAGTTCTTC.

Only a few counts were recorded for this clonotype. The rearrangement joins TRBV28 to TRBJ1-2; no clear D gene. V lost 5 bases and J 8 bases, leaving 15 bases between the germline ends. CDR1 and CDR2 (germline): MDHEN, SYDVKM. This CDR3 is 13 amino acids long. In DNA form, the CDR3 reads TGTGCCAGCAGTACCGGGCTGGGAGGGGGCTACACCTTC. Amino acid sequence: CASSTGLGGGYTF.

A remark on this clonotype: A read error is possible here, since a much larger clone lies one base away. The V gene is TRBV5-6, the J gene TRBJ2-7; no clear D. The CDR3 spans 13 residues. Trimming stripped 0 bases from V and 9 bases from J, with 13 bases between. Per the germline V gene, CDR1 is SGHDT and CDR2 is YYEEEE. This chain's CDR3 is CASSLVVPLGQYF. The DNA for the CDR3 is TGTGCCAGCAGCTTGGTGGTCCCTTTGGGGCAGTACTTC.

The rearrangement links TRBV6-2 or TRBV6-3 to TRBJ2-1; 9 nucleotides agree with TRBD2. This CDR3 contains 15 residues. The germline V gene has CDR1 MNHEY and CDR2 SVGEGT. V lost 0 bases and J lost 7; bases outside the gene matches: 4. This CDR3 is CASSYSGTSLNEQFF. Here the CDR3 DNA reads TGTGCCAGCAGTTACTCTGGGACTAGCCTGAATGAGCAGTTCTTC.

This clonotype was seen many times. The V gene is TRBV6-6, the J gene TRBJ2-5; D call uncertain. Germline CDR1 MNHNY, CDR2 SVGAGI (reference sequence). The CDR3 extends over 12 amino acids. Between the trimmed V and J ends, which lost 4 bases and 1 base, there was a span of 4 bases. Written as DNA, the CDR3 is TGTGCCAGCAGTTGGGGCCAAGAGACCCAGTACTTC. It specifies CASSWGQETQYF.

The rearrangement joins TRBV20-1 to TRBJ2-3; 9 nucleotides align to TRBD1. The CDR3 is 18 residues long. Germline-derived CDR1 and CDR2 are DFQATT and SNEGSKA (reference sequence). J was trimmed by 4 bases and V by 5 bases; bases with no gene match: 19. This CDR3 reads CSAGGQGYWTRGADTQYF. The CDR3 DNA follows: TGCAGTGCTGGGGGACAGGGATATTGGACAAGGGGCGCAGATACGCAGTATTTT.

CDR3 coding DNA: TGTGCCAGTAGTCAGAAGACGGGTCTGTGGCCCCAGCATTTT. It codes for CASSQKTGLWPQHF. The V gene is TRBV19, the J gene TRBJ1-5, with unresolved D. The length of the CDR3 is 14 residues. V was shortened by 5 bases and J by 9 bases, with 17 bases between the two germline ends. From germline, CDR1 is LNHDA and CDR2 SQIVND (reference sequence). The full variable domain, in which reference TRBV19 and TRBJ1-5 provide the parts outside the CDR3, is DGGITQSPKYLFRKEGQNVTLSCEQNLNHDAMYWYRQDPGQGLRLIYYSQIVNDFQKGDIAEGYSVSREKKESFPLTVTSAQKNPTAFYLCASSQKTGLWPQHFGDGTRLSIL.

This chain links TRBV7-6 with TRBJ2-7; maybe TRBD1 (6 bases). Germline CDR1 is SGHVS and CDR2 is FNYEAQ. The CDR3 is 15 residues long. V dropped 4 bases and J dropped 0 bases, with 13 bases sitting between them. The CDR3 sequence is CASSYGQSPSYEQYF. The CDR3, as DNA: TGTGCCAGCAGCTATGGACAGTCCCCCTCCTACGAGCAGTACTTC.

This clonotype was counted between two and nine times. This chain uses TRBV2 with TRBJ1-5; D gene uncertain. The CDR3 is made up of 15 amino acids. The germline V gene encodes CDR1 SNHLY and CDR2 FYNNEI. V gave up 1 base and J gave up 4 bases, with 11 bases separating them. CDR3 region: CASSEGWERNQPQHF. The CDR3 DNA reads TGTGCCAGCAGTGAAGGGTGGGAGAGAAATCAGCCCCAGCATTTT. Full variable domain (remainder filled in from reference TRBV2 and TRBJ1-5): EPEVTQTPSHQVTQMGQEVILRCVPISNHLYFYWYRQILGQKVEFLVSFYNNEISEKSEIFDDQFSVERPDGSNFTLKIRSTKLEDSAMYFCASSEGWERNQPQHFGDGTRLSIL.

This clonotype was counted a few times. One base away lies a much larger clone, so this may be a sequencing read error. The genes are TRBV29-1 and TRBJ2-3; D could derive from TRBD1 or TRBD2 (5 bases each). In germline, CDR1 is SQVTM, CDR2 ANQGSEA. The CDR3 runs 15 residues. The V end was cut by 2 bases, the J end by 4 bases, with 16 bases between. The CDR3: CSVEYGDGAPDTQYF. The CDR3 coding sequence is TGCAGCGTTGAATATGGGGACGGAGCCCCAGATACGCAGTATTTT.

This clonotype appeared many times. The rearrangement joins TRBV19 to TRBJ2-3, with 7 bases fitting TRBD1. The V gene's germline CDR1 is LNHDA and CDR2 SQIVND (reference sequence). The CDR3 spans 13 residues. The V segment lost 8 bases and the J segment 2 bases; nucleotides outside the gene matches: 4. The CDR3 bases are TGTGCCAGTGGACAGGAAAACACAGATACGCAGTATTTT. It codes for CASGQENTDTQYF. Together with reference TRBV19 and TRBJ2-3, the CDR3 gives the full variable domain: DGGITQSPKYLFRKEGQNVTLSCEQNLNHDAMYWYRQDPGQGLRLIYYSQIVNDFQKGDIAEGYSVSREKKESFPLTVTSAQKNPTAFYLCASGQENTDTQYFGPGTRLTVL.

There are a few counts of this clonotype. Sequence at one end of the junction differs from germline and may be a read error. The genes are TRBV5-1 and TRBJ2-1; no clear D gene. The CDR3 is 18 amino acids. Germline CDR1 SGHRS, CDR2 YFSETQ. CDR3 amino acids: CASSLGVSAAQSYDEQFF. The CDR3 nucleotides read TGCGCCAGCAGCTTGGGGGTTTCGGCTGCGCAATCCTACGATGAGCAGTTCTTC.